This TCR beta chain was identified in a study of OX40 agonist ivuxolimab in advanced cancers. Generated by immunoSEQ multiplex PCR, the TCRdb table keeps only in-frame clones and is missing some. The repertoire consists of tens of thousands of clones, with 85% occurring once and the leading ten covering 2% to 2.5%. Of note for this clone: Its specificity is unknown.

In germline, CDR1 is SGHNT, CDR2 YENEEA. V gave up 0 bases and J gave up 8 bases, with 11 bases separating them. The CDR3 loop spans 14 amino acids. Overall study findings and caveats: Expanded clones were, on average, more numerous among CD8+ T cells than CD4+.

Sequenced here: CD4+ or CD8+ T cells sorted from blood, sampled in a trial of the OX40 agonist ivuxolimab. The chain recombines TRBV11-3 with TRBJ2-1; D may correspond to TRBD1 or TRBD2 (5 bases each). This sequence originates from an adult with an advanced solid tumor such as melanoma, head and neck, liver or kidney cancer. The chain's CDR3 is CASSLDGRDDEQFF. The CDR3 DNA reads as TGTGCCAGCAGCTTAGATGGTAGGGACGATGAGCAGTTCTTC.